This TCR beta chain was documented in a study of T cell responses to AZD1222 COVID-19 vaccine. Study conclusions and caveats: Breadth and depth of Spike-specific TCRs rose after two AZD1222 doses. Seropositive at baseline were only a handful of AZD1222 recipients. Regions 160-218 and 743-854 held dominance among vaccine-associated CD4 TCRs, which spanned spike. Clonal diversity was possibly underestimated, and the donors were mostly white British, with more females.

Concerning this clone itself: The antigen remains undetermined.

V was shortened by 3 bases and J by 0 bases, with 6 bases between the two germline ends. The V gene's germline CDR1 is SNHLY and CDR2 FYNNEI. This CDR3 is built from 15 residues. Here immunoSEQ multiplex PCR was the method, and the copy in TCRdb shows in-frame clones only, minus some. The sample records tens of thousands of clones, roughly 90% being singletons. The rearrangement links TRBV2 to TRBJ1-6; D not resolved. The sample in question was peripheral blood, obtained 28 days after the second AZD1222 dose. The receptor was derived from an adult who received the AZD1222 COVID-19 vaccine. The CDR3 DNA sequence: TGTGCCAGCAGTGATGGGAGCTCCTATAATTCACCCCTCCACTTT. Its translation is CASSDGSSYNSPLHF.